This entry is about one T cell receptor (beta chain). Antigen: not known. The sample belongs to a study of vaccination and CD4 T cells after COVID-19. Regarding the study as a whole: Researchers looked at relatively few convalescent patients and had no early post-infection timepoints. For convalescent patients, a median around 90% of reactive clones surfaced exclusively after vaccination.

Treatment in this sample: roughly ten-day PBMC culture with coronavirus spike peptide pools or control peptides (ViraFEST assay). Losses at the gene ends were 4 bases for V and 4 bases for J; bases not matched to a gene: 8. Per germline, CDR1 SEHNR and CDR2 FQNEAQ (reference sequence). The CDR3 totals 15 residues. At the Johns Hopkins FTIC core, DNA taken from cultured CD4+ T cells was sequenced by way of the Oncomine TCR Beta short-read assay. Each CDR3 protein gets one entry after TCRdb re-called the PCR reads with MiXCR. The repertoire includes 15,000 or so distinct CDR3 sequences, 40% of them detected once, and under 9% sits in the top ten.

Sequencing was performed on CD4+ T cells from blood, cultured in vitro. J is TRBJ2-3 and V is TRBV7-9, with 7 bases matching TRBD1. This clonotype was obtained from a human donor who had recovered from COVID-19. The CDR3 bases are TGTGCCAGCAGCTCCTTACAGGGGCGGGCAGATACGCAGTATTTT. It is translated as CASSSLQGRADTQYF.